This note documents a single TCR beta chain sequence. Measured with immunoSEQ multiplex PCR; TCRdb has only the in-frame clones, and not every one. This table has 300,000 or so clones, around 87% appearing once. These data are taken from a study of blood T cell repertoires in COVID-19. The overall study: The cDNA or gDNA used as material had been derived from T cells, B-cell-depleted T cells, or PBMCs.

This CDR3 has 15 residues. V shed 0 bases and J shed 1 base, with 8 bases lying between them. CDR1 and CDR2 from the germline V gene are SGHNT and YENEEA. V is TRBV11-3 and J is TRBJ2-3, with unresolved D. The TCR originated in a man aged 70-80 years with acute or convalescent COVID-19. Material for sequencing was peripheral blood. The CDR3 region has the DNA TGTGCCAGCAGCTTAGATGGAGTGGGCACAGATACGCAGTATTTT. This sequence encodes CASSLDGVGTDTQYF.